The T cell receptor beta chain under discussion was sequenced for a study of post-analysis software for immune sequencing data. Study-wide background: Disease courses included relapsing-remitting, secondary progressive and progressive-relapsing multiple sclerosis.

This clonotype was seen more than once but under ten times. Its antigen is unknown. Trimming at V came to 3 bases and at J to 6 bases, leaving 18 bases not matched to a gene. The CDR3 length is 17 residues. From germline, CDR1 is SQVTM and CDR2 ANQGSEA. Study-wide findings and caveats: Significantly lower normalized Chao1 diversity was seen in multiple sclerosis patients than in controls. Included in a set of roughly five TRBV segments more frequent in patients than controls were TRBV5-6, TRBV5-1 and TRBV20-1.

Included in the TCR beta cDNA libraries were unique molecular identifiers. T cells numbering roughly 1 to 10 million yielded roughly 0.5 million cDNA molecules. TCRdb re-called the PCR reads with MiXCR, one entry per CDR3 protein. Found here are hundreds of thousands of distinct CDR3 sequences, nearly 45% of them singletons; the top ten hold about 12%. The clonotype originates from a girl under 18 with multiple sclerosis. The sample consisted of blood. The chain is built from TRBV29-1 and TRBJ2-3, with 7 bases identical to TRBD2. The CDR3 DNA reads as TGCAGCGTTGAGCTTTTGTCCACTCACCGGGGGGTGGATACGCAGTATTTT. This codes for CSVELLSTHRGVDTQYF.